This paragraph covers one T cell receptor beta chain sequence. These data come from a study of blood T cell repertoires in COVID-19. Study in general: Specimens from acute and convalescent COVID-19 originated in the United States, Italy and Spain. The cDNA or gDNA used as material had been derived from T cells, B-cell-depleted T cells, or PBMCs.

Methods used by the authors: Amplification from reference gene primers served as the basis for estimated nucleated cell counts. The assay was immunoSEQ multiplex PCR, and TCRdb's table has in-frame clones only and misses some. V and J calls and clone size are those listed in that table; D and trimming were worked out from the DNA. The profile shows around 70,000 clones, roughly 91% of them singletons. Sequencing input: peripheral blood. This TCR was recovered from an elderly woman with active or convalescent COVID-19.

In DNA form, the CDR3 reads TGTGCCAGCCGACAGGGGAGGCTTGAGCAGTACTTC. This sequence encodes CASRQGRLEQYF. The genes are TRBV28 and TRBJ2-7; the match to TRBD1 covers 8 bases. Germline V lookup: CDR1 MDHEN, CDR2 SYDVKM. This CDR3 spans 12 amino acids. V was pared by 8 bases and J by 7 bases, with 7 bases of the junction left unmatched.